This entry features one T cell receptor (beta chain) sequence. Original handling: Nucleated cell number was recorded as an estimate derived from reference gene primer amplification. Only in-frame clones appear in the TCRdb table, and some are missing; sequencing was by immunoSEQ multiplex PCR. Clone size and the V and J calls come from that table; the DNA yielded D and trimming. The data show about 87,000 clones, with approximately 71% seen just once and approximately 4.4% held by the top ten. Germline CDR1 SGDLS, CDR2 YYNGEE. V lost 0 bases, J lost 4 bases, and 6 bases stayed unmatched. The CDR3 is made up of 16 amino acids. The data derive from a study of blood T cell repertoires in COVID-19. Whole-study context: The origin of the acute and convalescent COVID-19 samples was the United States, Italy and Spain. The analysed material was cDNA or gDNA that came from T cells, B-cell-depleted T cells, or PBMCs.

Sequencing used peripheral blood. This chain joins TRBV9 and TRBJ2-5, with TRBD2 identical over 10 bases. The source of this sequence is a woman in her fifties or sixties with acute or convalescent COVID-19. CDR3 protein: CASSVVASGGLETQYF. DNA of the CDR3: TGTGCCAGCAGCGTAGTCGCTAGCGGGGGCCTAGAGACCCAGTACTTC.